Given below is one T cell receptor (beta chain) in context. Antigen: not known. This sample is drawn from a study of T cells after yellow fever vaccination. Findings and limits, study-wide: Re-detected after boosting: most primary clones, 95% to 98% of CD4 and roughly 88% of CD8. Abundant clonotypes from the bulk population could contaminate FACS-sorted repertoires. Overall, a small share of clonotypes was seen in both CD4 and CD8 compartments.

After removal of 3 bases from V and 7 bases from J, the junction contained 13 bases not matched to a gene. Per germline, CDR1 SGHNT and CDR2 YYREEE (reference sequence). This CDR3 is built from 15 residues. One entry per CDR3 protein, called by TCRdb with MiXCR from the 5' RACE reads. The sample lists more than 300,000 distinct CDR3 sequences; roughly 10% were seen once. The chain links TRBV5-4 to TRBJ2-7, with 7 bases fitting TRBD1. Source: CD4+ T cells sorted from PBMCs, taken 45 days after the yellow fever booster vaccination. This TCR derives from a man younger than 35 who received the YFV17D yellow fever vaccine. The CDR3 region is CASSSRGGALGEQYV. The CDR3, as DNA: TGTGCCAGCAGCTCCCGAGGGGGCGCACTCGGGGAGCAGTACGTC.